One and the same sample provided the 22 T cell receptor beta chains below, sequenced in a study of T cells in Graves' hyperthyroidism and ophthalmopathy. Researchers took RNA transcripts and amplified the TCR beta CDR3 regions from them. An initial round of RT-PCR targeting the TCR CDR3 relied on the HTBI primer set. TCRdb called the multiplex PCR reads again in MiXCR, with one record for every CDR3 protein. Of approximately 330,000 distinct CDR3 sequences listed, roughly 15% are singletons. Sequencing was carried out using blood. These receptors came from a middle-aged woman with Graves' ophthalmopathy.

Only a few counts were recorded for this clonotype. The chain uses TRBV20-1 and TRBJ1-3; maybe TRBD1 (5 bases). Per the germline V gene, CDR1 is DFQATT and CDR2 is SNEGSKA (reference sequence). V was cut by 0 bases and J by 3 bases, with 9 bases left in between. The CDR3 runs 14 residues. DNA of the CDR3: TGCAGTGCTAGAGACGACAGTTATGGAAACACCATATATTTT. Residues: CSARDDSYGNTIYF.

The chain employs TRBV19 and TRBJ1-4; a weak D match, TRBD1 (5 bases). The germline CDR1 and CDR2 sequences are LNHDA and SQIVND (reference sequence). V lost 4 bases to trimming and J lost 10 bases, with 16 bases between them. The CDR3 sequence is 14 residues long. In nucleotides, the CDR3 is TGTGCCAGTAGTACCCAGGGTGGAGATGGAAAACTGTTTTTT. It yields the protein CASSTQGGDGKLFF.

There are many counts of this clonotype. The rearrangement joins TRBV28 to TRBJ2-3, with unresolved D. Per the germline V gene, CDR1 is MDHEN and CDR2 is SYDVKM. V gave up 6 bases and J gave up 2 bases, with 15 bases separating them. The CDR3 is 15 amino acids. CDR3 bases: TGTGCCAGCAGGTCCGACCAGACACACACAGATACGCAGTATTTT. The encoded protein is CASRSDQTHTDTQYF.

This clonotype was seen at least ten times. The genes are TRBV27 and TRBJ1-4; D is unclear. There are 12 residues in the CDR3. The germline V gene encodes CDR1 MNHEY and CDR2 SMNVEV (reference sequence). Deletions cut 5 bases from V and 5 bases from J, with 6 bases between. CDR3 loop: CASSPPNEKLFF. The CDR3 nucleotides read TGTGCCAGCAGTCCGCCCAATGAAAAACTGTTTTTT.

This clonotype was counted a few times. The gene calls are TRBV20-1 and TRBJ2-3; D remains unclear. CDR1 is DFQATT and CDR2 is SNEGSKA in the germline V gene (reference sequence). Trimming stripped 5 bases from V and 4 bases from J, with 10 bases between. The CDR3 is 12 residues long. The chain's CDR3 is CSAAPYADTQYF. In DNA, the CDR3 is TGCAGTGCTGCCCCCTACGCAGATACGCAGTATTTT.

The chain recombines TRBV14 with TRBJ2-2; D not resolved. CDR1 is SGHDN, CDR2 FVKESK, per germline. Trimming pared 3 bases from V and 4 bases from J, leaving 12 bases between. The CDR3 runs 15 residues. The CDR3 DNA follows: TGTGCCAGCAGCCATGAAATAACATCCACCGGGGAGCTGTTTTTT. This gives the protein CASSHEITSTGELFF.

This clonotype was counted at least ten times. CDR3 loop: CASSEDLSNQPQHF. The CDR3 nucleotides are TGTGCCAGCAGTGAAGACCTTAGCAATCAGCCCCAGCATTTT. The rearrangement links TRBV2 to TRBJ1-5; D is ambiguous. This CDR3 contains 14 residues. Germline V CDR1 and CDR2: SNHLY, FYNNEI. Trimming pared 1 base from V and 0 bases from J, leaving 4 bases between.

The sample holds many counts of this clonotype. The chain joins TRBV3-1 to TRBJ1-5; no clear D. V lost 0 bases to trimming and J lost 0 bases, with 6 bases between them. The CDR3 runs 15 residues. Germline CDR1 and CDR2: LGHDT and YNNKEL (reference sequence). CDR3 region: CASSQEGNSNQPQHF. For the CDR3, the DNA is TGTGCCAGCAGCCAAGAAGGGAATAGCAATCAGCCCCAGCATTTT.

Ten or more counts support this clonotype. The gene calls are TRBV6-1 and TRBJ1-1; possibly TRBD1 for D (5 bases). V was trimmed by 5 bases and J by 1 base, leaving 14 bases between them. This CDR3 region has 15 residues. CDR1 and CDR2 (germline): MNHNS, SASEGT. In DNA, the CDR3 is TGTGCCAGCAGTCGCAGGGATGGGTGGAACACTGAAGCTTTCTTT. Encoded protein: CASSRRDGWNTEAFF.

This clonotype was observed at least ten times. V gene TRBV7-9 combines with J gene TRBJ2-7, with 8 bases lining up with TRBD2. The ends lost 3 bases at V and 3 bases at J; junction bases unmatched: 4. CDR3 length: 14 residues. The germline gives CDR1 SEHNR, CDR2 FQNEAQ (reference sequence). CDR3 region: CASSFSGDDYEQYF. DNA for the CDR3: TGTGCCAGCAGCTTTAGCGGGGACGACTACGAGCAGTACTTC.

At least ten counts were recorded for this clonotype. This chain links TRBV20-1 with TRBJ2-3; TRBD2 agrees at 7 bases. The V gene's germline CDR1 is DFQATT and CDR2 SNEGSKA (reference sequence). J was trimmed by 11 bases and V by 5 bases; bases with no gene match: 4. This CDR3 is built from 10 residues. The CDR3 DNA reads TGCAGTGCTGCGGGAGTGGAGCAGTATTTT. Encoded protein: CSAAGVEQYF.

This clonotype was picked up many times. V usage is TRBV6-5 and J usage is TRBJ2-7, with TRBD1 matching 8 bases. The ends lost 0 bases at V and 6 bases at J; junction bases unmatched: 19. This CDR3 is 19 amino acids long. The germline V gene encodes CDR1 MNHEY and CDR2 SVGAGI. The CDR3 region has the DNA TGTGCCAGCAGTTACTCCCCCCCGCGACAGGGGCGGGTGCGGGCCGAGCAGTACTTC. Residues: CASSYSPPRQGRVRAEQYF.

This clonotype has just one count. The chain links TRBV9 to TRBJ2-7; D not resolved. Germline V gene lookup returns CDR1 SGDLS and CDR2 YYNGEE. This CDR3 is built from 14 residues. V gave up 4 bases and J gave up 2 bases, with 13 bases separating them. CDR3 amino acids: CASSPGPSTYEQYF. CDR3 bases: TGTGCCAGCAGCCCTGGCCCGTCGACCTACGAGCAGTACTTC.

This clonotype was recorded many times. V usage is TRBV6-2 or TRBV6-3 and J usage is TRBJ2-1; 7 bases are shared with TRBD1. Germline-derived CDR1 and CDR2 are MNHEY and SVGEGT. The CDR3 loop spans 14 amino acids. V was clipped by 5 bases and J by 9 bases; unmatched bases: 10. The CDR3 here is CASSPTGPALEQFF. The CDR3 nucleotides read TGTGCCAGCAGTCCGACAGGGCCCGCACTTGAGCAGTTCTTC.

This clonotype turned up a few times. The CDR3 DNA reads as TGTGCCAGCAGTGGACAGGGGTCGGGCAGCGAAGCTTTCTTT. It is translated as CASSGQGSGSEAFF. The chain recombines TRBV12-3 or TRBV12-4 with TRBJ1-1; 9 nucleotides line up with TRBD1. The V gene end was trimmed by 5 bases and the J gene end by 8 bases; junction bases not matched to a gene: 9. This CDR3 contains 14 residues.

This clonotype has a count of ten or more. The CDR3 DNA reads TGTGCCACCGCCTTAGCGGGGGGGCGAATGGAGACCCAGTACTTC. Its protein is CATALAGGRMETQYF. The chain uses TRBV24-1 and TRBJ2-5; 11 bases fit TRBD2. This CDR3 has 15 residues. The J segment lost 5 bases and the V segment lost 9 bases, leaving 10 bases of the junction unmatched. Germline V CDR1 and CDR2: KGHDR, SFDVKD.

This clonotype was observed many times. The chain links TRBV30 to TRBJ2-1, with 8 bases identical to TRBD2. The V and J ends lost 3 bases and 12 bases, in that order; junction bases with no gene match: 7. Germline CDR1 reads GTSNPN; CDR2 reads SVGIG (reference sequence). This CDR3 is 12 amino acids long. CDR3 protein: CAWRGLGIGQFF. In nucleotides, the CDR3 is TGTGCCTGGAGGGGACTAGGGATCGGGCAGTTCTTC.

This clonotype has a count of ten or more. The rearrangement joins TRBV28 to TRBJ2-1; 14 nucleotides match TRBD2. The CDR3 covers 16 residues. Germline V lookup: CDR1 MDHEN, CDR2 SYDVKM. Germline trimming cut 2 bases from V and 6 bases from J; bases unmatched to any gene: 3. CDR3: CASSLPGLAGVNEQFF. The CDR3 nucleotides read TGTGCCAGCAGTTTACCGGGACTAGCGGGAGTCAATGAGCAGTTCTTC.

This clonotype appeared many times. The chain couples TRBV20-1 to TRBJ2-3; TRBD2 aligns across 8 bases. This CDR3 is built from 14 residues. In germline, CDR1 is DFQATT, CDR2 SNEGSKA (reference sequence). V gave up 6 bases and J gave up 0 bases; unmatched junction bases: 5. Written as DNA, the CDR3 is TGCAGTGCCGGGACTAGAATTAGCACAGATACGCAGTATTTT. It translates to CSAGTRISTDTQYF.

The chain is built from TRBV7-9 and TRBJ2-1; the match to TRBD2 covers 7 bases. This CDR3 contains 18 residues. Unmatched junction bases numbered 18, after V lost 0 bases and J lost 10 bases. Germline V CDR1 and CDR2: SEHNR, FQNEAQ (reference sequence). The CDR3 sequence is CASSLAGRIGLMRGEQFF. The CDR3 nucleotides are TGTGCCAGCAGCTTAGCTGGTCGAATAGGCTTGATGCGGGGGGAGCAGTTCTTC. Drawing the rest from reference TRBV7-9 and TRBJ2-1, the complete variable domain is DTGVSQNPRHKITKRGQNVTFRCDPISEHNRLYWYRQTLGQGPEFLTYFQNEAQLEKSRLLSDRFSAERPKGSFSTLEIQRTEQGDSAMYLCASSLAGRIGLMRGEQFFGPGTRLTVL.

This clonotype was seen at least ten times. The chain couples TRBV11-3 to TRBJ1-1; 7 nucleotides line up with TRBD1. The V gene end was trimmed by 1 base and the J gene end by 5 bases; junction bases not matched to a gene: 4. CDR3 length equals 14 residues. Germline lookup yields CDR1 SGHNT and CDR2 YENEEA. The CDR3 protein is CASSLGQGVTEAFF. The CDR3 nucleotides read TGTGCCAGCAGCTTAGGACAGGGTGTAACTGAAGCTTTCTTT.

The chain links TRBV2 to TRBJ2-2; TRBD1 agrees at 8 bases. Germline CDR1 is SNHLY and CDR2 is FYNNEI. The CDR3 is 16 residues long. V was pared by 7 bases and J by 6 bases, with 13 bases of the junction left unmatched. The CDR3 spells CASTSGQGSIAGELFF. CDR3 nucleotides: TGTGCCAGCACCTCCGGACAGGGTAGCATAGCCGGGGAGCTGTTTTTT.